This T cell receptor (beta chain) was sequenced in a study of tumor-infiltrating lymphocytes in primary liver carcinoma. The CDR3 is 14 residues long. Looked up from germline, CDR1 is SGHRS and CDR2 is YFSETQ. The input was approximately 500 ng total RNA; TCR beta cDNA was made from it with a constant-region primer. Nested multiplex PCR, run for three rounds with slightly modified ARM-PCR, yielded TCR beta libraries. A C-beta reverse primer and TRBV1-TRBV30 forward primers served in each of the first two PCR rounds, at approximately 10 cycles apiece. In TCRdb, the multiplex PCR reads were re-called with MiXCR into one record per CDR3 protein. The table has 40,000 to 55,000 distinct CDR3 sequences, 65% to 85% seen once; the top ten hold roughly 25%. Scientists recovered RNA and DNA together from approximately 20-30 mg of unsorted bulk tissue. A remark on this clonotype: The junction departs from germline at one end; a sequencing error may be responsible.

The sequenced material came from liver tumor tissue from sampling region 5. Subset meaning: tumor region T5, tumor centre. The origin of this receptor is a man between 35 and 55 years old with primary liver carcinoma and hepatitis B virus infection. The chain has TRBV5-1 and TRBJ1-1, with 8 bases that match TRBD1. CDR3 in amino acids: CANSAAGGNTEAFF. In DNA form, the CDR3 reads TGCGCCAACAGCGCCGCAGGGGGCAATACTGAAGCTTTCTTT.